This passage covers 18 T cell receptor beta chains from one sample sequenced in a study of cytomegalovirus exposure and HLA in healthy donors. PCR employed 60 Vbeta and 13 Jbeta primers. TCRdb's table, derived via immunoSEQ multiplex PCR, lists solely in-frame clones and lacks some. The sample has around 99,000 clones; roughly 73% are singletons. The sample was PBMCs. All receptors derive from a man aged 25-45 years in good health and CMV-seronegative.

The chain joins TRBV28 to TRBJ2-7; D is possibly TRBD2 (6 bases). Trimming pared 8 bases from V and 0 bases from J, leaving 8 bases between. The CDR3 has 12 residues. Germline CDR1 reads MDHEN; CDR2 reads SYDVKM. CDR3 amino acids: CASSGSSYEQYF. CDR3 DNA sequence: TGTGCCAGCTCCGGGAGCTCCTACGAGCAGTACTTC.

The chain carries TRBV5-1 and TRBJ2-7; 10 nucleotides line up with TRBD2. From germline, CDR1 is SGHRS and CDR2 YFSETQ. The CDR3 loop spans 14 amino acids. Trimming at V came to 2 bases and at J to 5 bases, leaving 4 bases not matched to a gene. CDR3 residues: CASSLEREGNEQYF. Written as DNA, the CDR3 is TGCGCCAGCAGCTTAGAGCGGGAGGGGAACGAGCAGTACTTC.

The chain uses TRBV5-5 and TRBJ2-5; 9 nucleotides agree with TRBD2. The length of the CDR3 is 15 residues. With V trimmed by 3 bases and J by 5 bases, 8 bases remained unmatched. Germline lookup yields CDR1 SGHKS and CDR2 YYEKEE (reference sequence). The CDR3 nucleotides read TGTGCCAGCAGCTCCCTAGCGGGACTATGGGAGACCCAGTACTTC. Translated: CASSSLAGLWETQYF.

The chain links TRBV10-1 to TRBJ2-2; TRBD1 is a possible D gene (5 bases). Germline values: CDR1 WNHNN, CDR2 SYGVQD (reference sequence). Trimming removed 4 bases at V and 7 bases at J, with 10 bases between. The CDR3 is made up of 13 amino acids. DNA of the CDR3: TGCGCCAGCAGTGGCAGGGTATTCGGGGAGCTGTTTTTT. This encodes CASSGRVFGELFF.

The chain has TRBV6-1 and TRBJ2-1; D possibly corresponds to TRBD2 (6 bases). This CDR3 comprises 15 residues. From germline, CDR1 is MNHNS and CDR2 SASEGT. V lost 5 bases and J lost 3, with 14 bases in between. The CDR3: CASSSVGRDYNEQFF. The CDR3 DNA follows: TGTGCCAGCAGTTCCGTAGGGCGGGACTACAATGAGCAGTTCTTC.

The rearrangement joins TRBV6-5 to TRBJ2-7, with 8 positions matching TRBD1. Germline values: CDR1 MNHEY, CDR2 SVGAGI. After removal of 6 bases from V and 2 bases from J, the junction contained 9 bases not matched to a gene. The CDR3 spans 15 residues. CDR3 sequence reads: CASRVGQGRAYEQYF. The DNA of the CDR3 is TGTGCCAGCAGAGTTGGACAGGGACGGGCCTACGAGCAGTACTTC.

This rearrangement joins TRBV6-5 to TRBJ2-1; TRBD1 matches 8 bases. This CDR3 is built from 15 residues. The J segment lost 8 bases and the V segment lost 4 bases, leaving 10 bases of the junction unmatched. Per germline, CDR1 MNHEY and CDR2 SVGAGI. CDR3: CASSLVTGDIYEQFF. Here the CDR3 DNA reads TGTGCCAGCAGTTTGGTGACAGGGGATATTTATGAGCAGTTCTTC.

This sequence joins TRBV7-6 and TRBJ1-6, with TRBD1 matching 7 bases. The CDR3 is made up of 16 amino acids. Per the germline V gene, CDR1 is SGHVS and CDR2 is FNYEAQ. The V gene end was trimmed by 1 base and the J gene end by 10 bases; junction bases not matched to a gene: 10. CDR3 bases: TGTGCCAGCAGCTTAGAGCCGGGCAGGGGGAACTCACCCCTCCACTTT. Protein: CASSLEPGRGNSPLHF.

The CDR3 protein is CASKLQGSNQPQHF. The DNA for the CDR3 is TGTGCCAGCAAACTACAGGGTTCGAATCAGCCCCAGCATTTT. The chain couples TRBV19 to TRBJ1-5; tentatively, D is TRBD1 (6 bases). CDR1 and CDR2 (germline): LNHDA, SQIVND (reference sequence). This CDR3 has 14 residues. The V gene lost 9 bases and the J gene lost 4 bases, with 16 bases spanning the gap.

V is TRBV2 and J is TRBJ2-1; D perhaps matches TRBD1 (8 bases). The CDR3 sequence is 20 residues long. The V gene lost 4 bases and the J gene lost 9 bases, with 34 bases spanning the gap. Germline CDR1 reads SNHLY; CDR2 reads FYNNEI. Here the CDR3 DNA reads TGTGCCAGCAGTGGCCTTCCTAGCGGACAGGGAAAGTGGAAGTTGGGTGAGCAGTTCTTC. Its protein is CASSGLPSGQGKWKLGEQFF.

The CDR3 DNA is TGTGCCAGCAGTTACTCGATGGGGGCGCGAAAACTGTTTTTT. Protein product: CASSYSMGARKLFF. J is TRBJ1-4 and V is TRBV6-5; the D gene is possibly TRBD1 (6 bases). Trimming shortened V by 0 bases and J by 10 bases, and 12 bases separated the two germline ends. Germline V gene lookup returns CDR1 MNHEY and CDR2 SVGAGI. This CDR3 comprises 14 residues.

The J gene is TRBJ2-2, the V gene TRBV28, with 7 bases aligning to TRBD2. Losses at the gene ends were 5 bases for V and 0 bases for J; bases not matched to a gene: 3. This CDR3 comprises 15 residues. Germline assignment: CDR1 MDHEN and CDR2 SYDVKM. CDR3 DNA sequence: TGTGCCAGCAGTCCACTAGCGACGAACACCGGGGAGCTGTTTTTT. Translating it yields CASSPLATNTGELFF.

V is TRBV2 and J is TRBJ2-5; D remains unclear. V was cut by 4 bases and J by 7 bases, with 13 bases left in between. Germline V gene lookup returns CDR1 SNHLY and CDR2 FYNNEI. This CDR3 comprises 13 residues. CDR3 DNA: TGTGCCAGCAGTGTCGGCGGAGACGGGACCCAGTACTTC. Its protein is CASSVGGDGTQYF.

The chain has TRBV5-1 and TRBJ1-2; maybe TRBD1 (5 bases). V gave up 2 bases and J gave up 1 base, with 21 bases separating them. This CDR3 comprises 18 residues. Per the germline V gene, CDR1 is SGHRS and CDR2 is YFSETQ. CDR3 nucleotide sequence: TGCGCCAGCAGCTTTAGGAGCGCGACAGCCTTCGGTAACTATGGCTACACCTTC. Translation: CASSFRSATAFGNYGYTF.

The V and J genes are TRBV10-3 and TRBJ2-7; tentatively, D is TRBD2 (5 bases). Deletions cut 6 bases from V and 7 bases from J, with 19 bases between. The CDR3 consists of 14 residues. CDR1 ENHRY and CDR2 SYGVKD come from the germline V gene. This CDR3 reads CAISPLVRSGEQYF. The CDR3 nucleotides are TGTGCCATCAGCCCACTAGTAAGGTCGGGGGAGCAGTACTTC.

The rearrangement links TRBV28 to TRBJ1-4; 7 bases map to TRBD1. The CDR3 length is 15 residues. V lost 7 bases to trimming and J lost 3 bases; unmatched junction nucleotides: 8. Per germline, CDR1 MDHEN and CDR2 SYDVKM. The CDR3 protein is CASIERGQSNEKLFF. Written as DNA, the CDR3 is TGTGCCAGCATTGAGAGGGGGCAGTCTAATGAAAAACTGTTTTTT.

This clone showed up just a few times. The chain employs TRBV5-4 and TRBJ1-6; possible D gene TRBD1, 5 bases. The germline CDR1 and CDR2 sequences are SGHNT and YYREEE (reference sequence). CDR3 length equals 17 residues. V lost 3 bases to trimming and J lost 3 bases, with 16 bases between them. The CDR3 reads CASSSDYRGIYNSPLHF. In DNA, the CDR3 is TGTGCCAGCAGCTCTGATTACCGGGGGATCTATAATTCACCCCTCCACTTT.

The chain is built from TRBV5-8 and TRBJ2-5; TRBD2 matches at 9 bases. Germline values: CDR1 SGHTS, CDR2 YDEGEE. V shed 0 bases, J shed 1 base, and the junction held 1 base outside the gene matches. This CDR3 is 15 amino acids long. The CDR3 DNA sequence: TGTGCCAGCAGCTTGGGGACTAGCGCCCAAGAGACCCAGTACTTC. This gives the protein CASSLGTSAQETQYF.